Following are 14 T cell receptor beta chains from one sample sequenced in a study of T cell clonotyping in hematopoietic cell transplantation. Produced via immunoSEQ multiplex PCR; TCRdb's table is partial and in-frame only. The data show about 80,000 clones, 96% seen once. Time point described: recipient sample about 28 days before transplant, after cytoreduction. The source material was peripheral blood mononuclear cells, sampled before stem cell transplant. Source of these receptors: a woman between 50 and 59 years old with acute myeloid leukemia. Some clones in this sample may be carry-over from other donors' samples.

This clone turned up a few times. The chain links TRBV7-2 to TRBJ1-6, with D maybe TRBD1 (5 bases). The germline gives CDR1 SGHTA, CDR2 FQGNSA. The CDR3 runs to 16 residues. V lost 2 bases and J lost 7, with 15 bases in between. CDR3 coding DNA: TGTGCCAGCAGCTTATTCTCAGGGTTTGGGAATTCACCCCTCCACTTT. Translating it yields CASSLFSGFGNSPLHF. Combining the CDR3 with reference TRBV7-2 and TRBJ1-6 gives the whole variable domain GAGVSQSPSNKVTEKGKDVELRCDPISGHTALYWYRQSLGQGLEFLIYFQGNSAPDKSGLPSDRFSAERTGGSVSTLTIQRTQQEDSAVYLCASSLFSGFGNSPLHFGNGTRLTVT.

J is TRBJ2-3 and V is TRBV4-2; 14 bases are shared with TRBD2. The CDR3 has 20 residues. The ends lost 4 bases at V and 4 bases at J; junction bases unmatched: 16. Looked up from germline, CDR1 is LGHNA and CDR2 is YNFKEQ. Here the CDR3 reads CASSPGLAGGQPVVSDTQYF. The CDR3 region has the DNA TGTGCCAGCAGCCCCGGACTAGCGGGAGGACAACCGGTGGTGTCAGATACGCAGTATTTT.

In this sample, this clone turned up once. V usage is TRBV30 and J usage is TRBJ2-1; 15 positions agree with TRBD2. There are 16 residues in the CDR3. Germline V gene lookup returns CDR1 GTSNPN and CDR2 SVGIG (reference sequence). Germline trimming cut 2 bases from V and 7 bases from J; bases unmatched to any gene: 6. This CDR3 reads CAWSWTSGRVRNEQFF. As DNA, the CDR3 is TGTGCCTGGAGTTGGACTAGCGGGAGGGTTAGGAATGAGCAGTTCTTC.

This chain joins TRBV30 and TRBJ1-6; D gene uncertain. V lost 5 bases, J lost 10 bases, and 15 bases lay in between. The CDR3 is 13 residues long. Germline assignment: CDR1 GTSNPN and CDR2 SVGIG (reference sequence). For the CDR3, the DNA is TGTGCCTGGTATGGGGAATTGAGGTCACCCCTCCACTTT. Translated: CAWYGELRSPLHF.

The chain couples TRBV10-3 to TRBJ1-2; no clear D gene. V lost 6 bases and J 4 bases, leaving 9 bases between the germline ends. The CDR3 totals 12 residues. Per germline, CDR1 ENHRY and CDR2 SYGVKD. CDR3 amino acids: CAIRRESYGYTF. The CDR3 DNA sequence: TGTGCCATCAGACGGGAGTCCTATGGCTACACCTTC.

This clone was detected once. The chain carries TRBV2 and TRBJ2-5; D is unresolved. Trimming cost V 3 bases and J 3 bases, with 14 bases left between them. The CDR3 consists of 15 residues. Per the germline V gene, CDR1 is SNHLY and CDR2 is FYNNEI. CDR3: CASSDFQTHKETQYF. CDR3 DNA sequence: TGTGCCAGCAGTGATTTCCAGACGCACAAAGAGACCCAGTACTTC.

The chain employs TRBV7-9 and TRBJ2-1, with D perhaps matching TRBD1 or TRBD2 (5 bases each). The ends were cut back, 6 bases at V and 2 bases at J, with 20 bases in the middle. Germline assignment: CDR1 SEHNR and CDR2 FQNEAQ (reference sequence). The CDR3 runs to 17 residues. The CDR3 sequence is CASSHPRGASAYNEQFF. CDR3 nucleotides: TGTGCCAGCAGTCACCCACGAGGGGCCAGCGCCTACAATGAGCAGTTCTTC.

The chain joins TRBV6-6 to TRBJ1-1, with 9 bases matching TRBD1. The CDR3 has 15 residues. Germline V CDR1 and CDR2: MNHNY, SVGAGI (reference sequence). V dropped 7 bases and J dropped 4; count of bases not matched to a gene: 10. The CDR3 spells CASTQGQGYGTEAFF. CDR3 sequence (DNA): TGTGCCAGCACCCAGGGACAGGGCTATGGCACTGAAGCTTTCTTT.

Note on this clone: The junction shows a germline mismatch at one end, possibly a read error. The chain recombines TRBV7-7 with TRBJ2-3, with D perhaps matching TRBD2 (6 bases). The CDR3 is 16 amino acids. The V gene's germline CDR1 is SSHAT and CDR2 FNYEAQ (reference sequence). Written as DNA, the CDR3 is TGTGCTAGCAGCTTGCGCCCAGCGGAGGGGTCAGATACGCAGTATTTT. This codes for CASSLRPAEGSDTQYF.

J is TRBJ2-7 and V is TRBV11-2; 9 bases fit TRBD2. V shed 3 bases, J shed 5 bases, and the junction held 8 bases outside the gene matches. The CDR3 consists of 15 residues. Germline V gene sequence: CDR1 SGHAT, CDR2 FQNNGV. This CDR3 is CASSFTSGSRDEQYF. The CDR3 bases are TGTGCCAGCAGCTTTACTAGCGGGTCGCGCGACGAGCAGTACTTC.

V usage is TRBV29-1 and J usage is TRBJ1-1, with TRBD1 matching 8 bases. J lost 3 bases, V lost 6 bases, and 3 bases had no gene match. Germline lookup yields CDR1 SQVTM and CDR2 ANQGSEA. CDR3 length equals 12 residues. This CDR3 is CSVLDRDTEAFF. DNA of the CDR3: TGCAGCGTCCTGGACAGGGACACTGAAGCTTTCTTT. The complete variable domain, with remaining parts taken from reference TRBV29-1 and TRBJ1-1, reads SAVISQKPSRDICQRGTSLTIQCQVDSQVTMMFWYRQQPGQSLTLIATANQGSEATYESGFVIDKFPISRPNLTFSTLTVSNMSPEDSSIYLCSVLDRDTEAFFGQGTRLTVV.

The chain combines TRBV5-8 with TRBJ1-5; 7 nucleotides align to TRBD1. The CDR3 totals 15 residues. Germline V gene data show CDR1 as SGHTS and CDR2 as YDEGEE. V shed 0 bases and J 1 base; nucleotides not matched to a gene: 1. CDR3 sequence reads: CASSLEGASNQPQHF. CDR3 nucleotide sequence: TGTGCCAGCAGCTTGGAGGGGGCGAGCAATCAGCCCCAGCATTTT. Complete variable domain (other parts from reference TRBV5-8 and TRBJ1-5): EAGVTQSPTHLIKTRGQQATLRCSPISGHTSVYWYQQALGLGLQFLLWYDEGEERNRGNFPPRFSGRQFPNYSSELNVNALELEDSALYLCASSLEGASNQPQHFGDGTRLSIL.

The V and J genes are TRBV6-1 and TRBJ2-7, with 8 positions matching TRBD1. V lost 6 bases, J lost 3 bases, and 7 bases stayed unmatched. Germline values: CDR1 MNHNS, CDR2 SASEGT. This CDR3 has 14 residues. In DNA, the CDR3 is TGTGCCAGCAGGGAGGACAGGGAGTTCTACGAGCAGTACTTC. Translated, it gives CASREDREFYEQYF.

This chain links TRBV6-1 with TRBJ2-1, with D unresolved. The CDR3 spans 10 residues. V was pared by 6 bases and J by 7 bases, with 4 bases between. Per the germline V gene, CDR1 is MNHNS and CDR2 is SASEGT. The CDR3 DNA is TGTGCCAGCAGCGGAAATGAGCAGTTCTTC. The encoded protein is CASSGNEQFF.